This TCR beta chain was sequenced during a study of blood T cell repertoires in COVID-19. In the study overall: Samples of COVID-19 (acute and convalescent) were obtained from the United States, Italy and Spain. PBMCs, B-cell-depleted T cells, or T cells provided the cDNA or gDNA that made up the material.

This CDR3 has 16 amino acids. V was clipped by 6 bases and J by 0 bases, with 15 bases between them. Germline assignment: CDR1 KGHSH and CDR2 LQKENI. In the authors' workflow: Estimation of nucleated cell counts was performed using reference gene primer amplification. The protocol was immunoSEQ multiplex PCR, while the TCRdb copy is restricted to in-frame clones and leaves out a portion. The V and J calls and clone size were taken over from that table, and D and trimming were inferred from the DNA. The sample contains fewer than 120,000 clones, 70% to 80% of which appear only once. The source is a woman between 55 and 75 years old with acute or convalescent COVID-19. Sequencing was carried out using peripheral blood. The V gene is TRBV18, the J gene TRBJ2-4; D might be TRBD1 (6 bases). The CDR3 nucleotides are TGTGCCAGCTCTGAACAGGTACAGGGAGCCAAAAACATTCAGTACTTC. Translated: CASSEQVQGAKNIQYF.